Each of the 29 T cell receptor beta chains below was sequenced from the same sample in a study of Graves' ophthalmopathy and Graves' hyperthyroidism. Using RNA transcripts, the TCR beta CDR3 regions were amplified. Second-round multiplex PCR followed a first-round RT-PCR using HTBI primers. TCRdb used MiXCR to reprocess the multiplex PCR reads, holding one entry per CDR3 protein. The profile shows approximately 700,000 distinct CDR3 sequences, around 40% of them singletons. The specimen was peripheral blood. The source is an adult man with Graves' ophthalmopathy.

This clonotype was detected once. This clone may be a read error of a much larger clone one base away. The V call is TRBV29-1, the J call TRBJ1-2, with D perhaps TRBD1 (6 bases). The germline CDR1 and CDR2 sequences are SQVTM and ANQGSEA. The CDR3 is 10 residues long. The CDR3 DNA reads TGCAGTGTCCAAACGGGGGGCTACATCTTC. It is translated as CSVQTGGYIF.

This clonotype appeared many times. V usage is TRBV5-8 and J usage is TRBJ1-6, with D perhaps TRBD1 (6 bases). The V gene's germline CDR1 is SGHTS and CDR2 YDEGEE. The CDR3 contains 14 residues. Trimming took off 3 bases at V and 10 bases at J, with 14 bases between the two ends. CDR3 loop: CASSYREVRSPLHF. CDR3 bases: TGTGCCAGCAGCTACAGGGAGGTGAGGTCACCCCTCCACTTT.

This clonotype was seen more than once but under ten times. In DNA, the CDR3 is TGCAGTGCTTTTGACGGGAACACTGAAGCTTTCTTT. Its protein is CSAFDGNTEAFF. The chain links TRBV20-1 to TRBJ1-1; no clear D. Germline CDR1 is DFQATT and CDR2 is SNEGSKA (reference sequence). Trimming left V 5 bases short and J 1 base short, with 8 bases between. This CDR3 is 12 amino acids long.

This clonotype has a handful of counts. The chain uses TRBV5-4 and TRBJ2-7; possibly TRBD1 for D (6 bases). V was pared by 3 bases and J by 1 base, with 11 bases between. Germline CDR1 reads SGHNT; CDR2 reads YYREEE (reference sequence). This CDR3 is built from 14 residues. CDR3 DNA sequence: TGTGCCAGCAGCTGGGGCAGGGGATCCTACGAGCAGTACTTC. Translating gives CASSWGRGSYEQYF.

The rearrangement joins TRBV15 to TRBJ2-6, with a tentative D call TRBD1 (5 bases). Germline lookup yields CDR1 LNHNV and CDR2 YYDKDF (reference sequence). V lost 1 base, J lost 4 bases, and 11 bases lay in between. The CDR3 has 16 amino acids. As DNA, the CDR3 is TGTGCCACCAGCAGAGGACGTGGGGCAGGGGCCAACGTCCTGACTTTC. It codes for CATSRGRGAGANVLTF.

The V and J genes are TRBV7-2 and TRBJ1-1; D is possibly TRBD1 (6 bases). The CDR3 totals 19 residues. The ends were cut back, 5 bases at V and 3 bases at J, with 28 bases in the middle. Germline CDR1 is SGHTA and CDR2 is FQGNSA. DNA for the CDR3: TGTGCCAGCAGCGGGGGAAGACAGAGAGTGGGGGCTCGGGACACTGAAGCTTTCTTT. Translation: CASSGGRQRVGARDTEAFF.

The rearrangement uses TRBV4-3 and TRBJ1-6, with D uncertain. This CDR3 is 15 amino acids long. Germline V gene lookup returns CDR1 LGHNA and CDR2 YSLEER. V lost 0 bases and J lost 11, with 14 bases in between. The CDR3 nucleotides read TGCGCCAGCAGCCAAGATTTGGCAAGAAACCCACCCCTCCACTTT. Its protein product is CASSQDLARNPPLHF.

The chain recombines TRBV7-9 with TRBJ1-4; D possibly corresponds to TRBD1 (5 bases). Trimming took off 5 bases at V and 1 base at J, with 23 bases between the two ends. CDR3 length equals 19 residues. From germline, CDR1 is SEHNR and CDR2 FQNEAQ (reference sequence). The CDR3 reads CASSPRGSVEGVTNEKLFF. In DNA, the CDR3 is TGTGCCAGCAGCCCCCGGGGGTCTGTTGAGGGTGTAACTAATGAAAAACTGTTTTTT.

In this sample, this clonotype turned up a few times. V gene TRBV19 combines with J gene TRBJ2-7; a weak D match, TRBD1 (5 bases). Trimming stripped 6 bases from V and 5 bases from J, with 14 bases between. Germline CDR1 and CDR2: LNHDA and SQIVND (reference sequence). The length of the CDR3 is 13 residues. The CDR3 DNA follows: TGTGCCAGTAGCGGACACTTGATCGACGAGCAGTACTTC. Its protein is CASSGHLIDEQYF.

This clonotype was observed a handful of times. V is TRBV5-1 and J is TRBJ1-6; D may be TRBD1 (6 bases). The CDR3 contains 13 residues. The V gene's germline CDR1 is SGHRS and CDR2 YFSETQ. Trimming left V 6 bases short and J 13 bases short, with 17 bases between. The CDR3 loop reads CASKYGGQAPLHF. CDR3 coding DNA: TGCGCCAGCAAATACGGGGGCCAAGCGCCCCTCCACTTT.

This clonotype was found many times. The chain uses TRBV10-3 and TRBJ1-3, with D possibly TRBD1 on 6 matching bases. Germline CDR1 is ENHRY and CDR2 is SYGVKD. Trimming removed 2 bases at V and 0 bases at J, with 8 bases between. The CDR3 has 15 amino acids. This CDR3 reads CAISETGHSGNTIYF. CDR3 DNA sequence: TGTGCCATCAGTGAGACAGGGCACTCTGGAAACACCATATATTTT.

CDR3 sequence: CASSYGLQETKYGYTF. CDR3 sequence (DNA): TGTGCCAGCAGTTACGGACTACAGGAGACGAAATATGGCTACACCTTC. The rearrangement joins TRBV6-5 to TRBJ1-2, with D perhaps matching TRBD1 (5 bases). The CDR3 runs 16 residues. V was shortened by 2 bases and J by 5 bases, with 18 bases between the two germline ends. From germline, CDR1 is MNHEY and CDR2 SVGAGI.

A word on this clonotype: This may stem from a read error, because a much larger clone lies one nucleotide away. V gene TRBV24-1 combines with J gene TRBJ2-7; D remains ambiguous. Germline V gene sequence: CDR1 KGHDR, CDR2 SFDVKD. V lost 2 bases, J lost 5 bases, and 18 bases lay in between. This CDR3 region has 16 residues. CDR3 in DNA: TGTGCCACCAGTGATTACGTGGAGCAGCCCGCCCACGAGCAGTACTTC. It codes for CATSDYVEQPAHEQYF.

This clonotype was seen at least ten times. The chain uses TRBV25-1 and TRBJ1-1, with TRBD1 matching 9 bases. The germline gives CDR1 MGHDK, CDR2 SYGVNS. After removal of 1 base from V and 0 bases from J, the junction contained 12 bases not matched to a gene. CDR3 length: 19 residues. The CDR3 bases are TGTGCCAGCAGTGAATTAGGGACAGGGAGGAGGGGGCTGAACACTGAAGCTTTCTTT. This sequence encodes CASSELGTGRRGLNTEAFF. Full variable domain (remainder filled in from reference TRBV25-1 and TRBJ1-1): EADIYQTPRYLVIGTGKKITLECSQTMGHDKMYWYQQDPGMELHLIHYSYGVNSTEKGDLSSESTVSRIRTEHFPLTLESARPSHTSQYLCASSELGTGRRGLNTEAFFGQGTRLTVV.

Many counts were recorded for this clonotype. The chain combines TRBV29-1 with TRBJ1-1; no clear D. Trimming stripped 5 bases from V and 1 base from J, with 5 bases between. This CDR3 has 11 residues. Per the germline V gene, CDR1 is SQVTM and CDR2 is ANQGSEA. DNA for the CDR3: TGCAGCGTTTTTTCGAACACTGAAGCTTTCTTT. It specifies CSVFSNTEAFF.

The chain is built from TRBV10-3 and TRBJ2-6; D gene unclear. Germline CDR1 is ENHRY and CDR2 is SYGVKD. V was shortened by 3 bases and J by 7 bases, with 10 bases between the two germline ends. The CDR3 sequence is 14 residues long. This chain's CDR3 is CAISDPRAANVLTF. DNA for the CDR3: TGTGCCATCAGTGACCCCCGAGCAGCCAACGTCCTGACTTTC.

Here the CDR3 DNA reads TGTGCCAGCAACTTGGGTGCAAGGGACGAGCAGTACTTC. Protein: CASNLGARDEQYF. This rearrangement joins TRBV12-3 or TRBV12-4 to TRBJ2-7; D gene uncertain. V lost 7 bases, J lost 5 bases, and 15 bases lay in between. This CDR3 has 13 residues.

In this sample, this clonotype turned up a few times. The gene calls are TRBV7-9 and TRBJ1-5, with 8 bases fitting TRBD1. The DNA end favors TRBJ2-3, so the J call may be wrong. Germline V gives CDR1 SEHNR, CDR2 FQNEAQ (reference sequence). This CDR3 spans 14 amino acids. In DNA form, the CDR3 reads TGTGCCAGCAGCTCAAATTCTGACAGGGGCCCGCAGTATTTT. This gives the protein CASSSNSDRGPQYF.

This clonotype was observed at least ten times. The V call is TRBV12-3 or TRBV12-4, the J call TRBJ2-6; D is unresolved. The V and J ends lost 3 bases and 4 bases respectively, with 4 bases between them. The CDR3 has 13 residues. The CDR3 reads CASSFGGANVLTF. The CDR3, as DNA: TGTGCCAGCAGTTTCGGGGGGGCCAACGTCCTGACTTTC.

A note on this clonotype: The junction does not match germline at one end; this may be a read error. The V gene is TRBV5-5, the J gene TRBJ1-1, with D unclear. Germline CDR1 is SGHKS and CDR2 is YYEKEE (reference sequence). CDR3 length equals 15 residues. The CDR3 DNA follows: TGCGCCAGCAGCTCGGCCGAGGTCGTCGTCGCTGAAGCTTTCTTT. Protein: CASSSAEVVVAEAFF.

This rearrangement joins TRBV7-2 to TRBJ1-4, with D maybe TRBD1 (6 bases). The CDR3 contains 16 residues. V lost 5 bases and J 8 bases, leaving 21 bases between the germline ends. Per the germline V gene, CDR1 is SGHTA and CDR2 is FQGNSA. This CDR3 reads CASSEDPGTSREKLFF. The CDR3 DNA follows: TGTGCCAGCAGCGAAGATCCCGGGACAAGTAGGGAAAAACTGTTTTTT.

The DNA for the CDR3 is TGTGCCAGCAGTGACCCCCAGGGCCTAATGAACACTGAAGCTTTCTTT. Translation gives CASSDPQGLMNTEAFF. The V gene is TRBV2, the J gene TRBJ1-1, with D perhaps matching TRBD1 (5 bases). This CDR3 has 16 amino acids. The germline gives CDR1 SNHLY, CDR2 FYNNEI. Trimming stripped 3 bases from V and 0 bases from J, with 14 bases between.

This clonotype was observed a handful of times. The J gene is TRBJ1-4, the V gene TRBV5-5, with 9 bases that match TRBD1. Losses at the gene ends were 5 bases for V and 8 bases for J; bases not matched to a gene: 10. The CDR3 runs to 15 residues. CDR1 is SGHKS and CDR2 is YYEKEE in the germline V gene (reference sequence). The CDR3 DNA reads as TGTGCCAGCAGGGTATTCTGGGACAGGGAAGAAAAACTGTTTTTT. Translated, it gives CASRVFWDREEKLFF.

This chain joins TRBV11-1 and TRBJ2-7, with TRBD1 matching over 10 bases. Trimming at V came to 1 base and at J to 2 bases, leaving 2 bases not matched to a gene. Germline CDR1 is SGHAT and CDR2 is FQDESV (reference sequence). The CDR3 consists of 15 residues. CDR3: CASSLGDRGPYEQYF. The CDR3 coding sequence is TGTGCCAGCAGCTTAGGGGACAGGGGACCCTACGAGCAGTACTTC.

This clonotype has just a few counts. The chain links TRBV7-9 to TRBJ1-1; D is unresolved. The germline V and J ends were trimmed by 6 bases and 1 base, with 24 bases remaining between them. Germline CDR1 is SEHNR and CDR2 is FQNEAQ (reference sequence). This CDR3 has 18 amino acids. CDR3 in amino acids: CASRQKFNGPQGNTEAFF. In DNA, the CDR3 is TGTGCCAGCAGGCAAAAATTTAACGGCCCTCAAGGGAACACTGAAGCTTTCTTT.

This chain uses TRBV11-1 with TRBJ1-3, with D possibly matching TRBD1 (6 bases). CDR3 length equals 18 residues. The germline V and J ends were trimmed by 3 bases and 1 base, with 19 bases remaining between them. Germline-derived CDR1 and CDR2 are SGHAT and FQDESV (reference sequence). DNA of the CDR3: TGTGCCAGCAGCTTGGGGGCGCAGGGAACACAATCTGGAAACACCATATATTTT. Translated, it gives CASSLGAQGTQSGNTIYF.

This clonotype was counted many times. The chain combines TRBV7-9 with TRBJ2-2; D might be TRBD1 (6 bases). Germline V lookup: CDR1 SEHNR, CDR2 FQNEAQ (reference sequence). V was cut by 1 base and J by 7 bases, with 10 bases left in between. The CDR3 length is 14 residues. CDR3 DNA: TGTGCCAGCAGCTTAGGACAGGCGAACGGGGAGCTGTTTTTT. This sequence encodes CASSLGQANGELFF.

The genes are TRBV11-2 and TRBJ2-5; D possibly corresponds to TRBD1 (5 bases). The germline V gene encodes CDR1 SGHAT and CDR2 FQNNGV. V was pared by 3 bases and J by 5 bases, with 16 bases between. This CDR3 has 15 amino acids. The CDR3 is CASSFFRGKAETQYF. The DNA for the CDR3 is TGTGCCAGCAGCTTCTTTAGGGGCAAAGCGGAGACCCAGTACTTC.

The V gene is TRBV11-1, the J gene TRBJ1-4, with a possible D match to TRBD1 (6 bases). The V gene's germline CDR1 is SGHAT and CDR2 FQDESV (reference sequence). V shed 6 bases and J shed 8 bases, with 16 bases lying between them. The CDR3 consists of 14 residues. This CDR3 reads CASSYLQGREKLFF. CDR3 in DNA: TGTGCCAGCAGTTACTTACAGGGACGCGAAAAACTGTTTTTT.